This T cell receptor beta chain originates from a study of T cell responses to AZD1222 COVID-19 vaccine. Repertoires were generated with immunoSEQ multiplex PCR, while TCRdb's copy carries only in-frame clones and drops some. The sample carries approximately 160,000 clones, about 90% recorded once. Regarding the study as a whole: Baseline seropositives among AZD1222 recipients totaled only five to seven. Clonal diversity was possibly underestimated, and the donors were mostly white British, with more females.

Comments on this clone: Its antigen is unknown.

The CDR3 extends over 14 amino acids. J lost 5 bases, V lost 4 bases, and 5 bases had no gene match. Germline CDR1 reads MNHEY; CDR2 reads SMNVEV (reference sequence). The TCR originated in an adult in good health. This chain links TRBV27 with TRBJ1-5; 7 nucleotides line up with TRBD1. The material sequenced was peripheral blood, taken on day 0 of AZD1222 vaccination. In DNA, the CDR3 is TGTGCCAGCAGTTCGACAGGGAACGATCAGCCCCAGCATTTT. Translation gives CASSSTGNDQPQHF.